This entry is about one TCR beta chain. The antigen is unknown. The sample originates from a study of blood T cells in healthy people across ages. The study, taken as a whole, reports: In these data, TCR beta diversity tracked strongly with naive T cell percentage. A roughly linear age-dependent decrease characterized TCR beta diversity per million T cells.

CDR1 and CDR2 (germline): SEHNR, FQNEAQ (reference sequence). The CDR3 covers 18 residues. V trimming: 1 base; J trimming: 8 bases; junction bases outside the gene matches: 12. A sample-barcoded 5' primer and a J-beta primer mix were used in a second PCR of roughly 6 to 11 cycles. A tag from a template-switch adaptor with 12 random nucleotides marked each cDNA molecule. MiXCR was run by TCRdb on the 5' RACE reads, yielding one entry per CDR3 protein. The sample includes about 1.4 million distinct CDR3 sequences, roughly 59% of them seen just once. This rearrangement joins TRBV7-9 to TRBJ2-1; 12 bases line up with TRBD1. This clonotype was sampled from a man between 18 and 29 years old in good health. Sequencing was carried out using blood. The CDR3 is CASSLGGAGTGGFDEQFF. The DNA of the CDR3 is TGTGCCAGCAGCTTAGGGGGGGCCGGGACAGGGGGCTTCGATGAGCAGTTCTTC.